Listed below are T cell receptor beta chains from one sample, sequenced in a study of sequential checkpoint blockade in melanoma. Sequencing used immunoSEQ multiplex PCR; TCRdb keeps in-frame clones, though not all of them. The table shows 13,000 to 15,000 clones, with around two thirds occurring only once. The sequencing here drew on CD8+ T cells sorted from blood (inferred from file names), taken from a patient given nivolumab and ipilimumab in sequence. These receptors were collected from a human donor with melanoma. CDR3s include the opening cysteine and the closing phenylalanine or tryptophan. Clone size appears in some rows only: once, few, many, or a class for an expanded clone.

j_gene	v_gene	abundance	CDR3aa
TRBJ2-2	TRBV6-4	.	CASSVQGGNTGELFF
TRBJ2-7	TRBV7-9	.	CASSPLGQGGYEQYF
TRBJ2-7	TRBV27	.	CASSLTSVDEQYF
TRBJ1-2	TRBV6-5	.	CASSRPGQISYGYTF
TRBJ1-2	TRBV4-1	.	CASSQVIGTDPDNRGYTF
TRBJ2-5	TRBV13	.	CASSPSGETQYF
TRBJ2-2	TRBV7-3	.	CASSLIGGTGELFF
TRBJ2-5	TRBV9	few	CASSVQGARETQYF
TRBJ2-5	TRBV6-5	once	CASSWTSAQRETQYF
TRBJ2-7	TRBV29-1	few	CSVVSGRTPYEQYF
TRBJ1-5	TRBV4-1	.	CASSQAWGTGGDQPQHF
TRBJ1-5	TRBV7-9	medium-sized	CASGGGNHAQHF
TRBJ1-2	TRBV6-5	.	CASSPNRGYYTF
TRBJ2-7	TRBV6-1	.	CASSEARASYEQYF
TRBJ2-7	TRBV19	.	CASTPGLALHYEQYF
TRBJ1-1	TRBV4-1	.	CASTRLVGTEAFF
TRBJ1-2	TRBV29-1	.	CSVEPVGQLYGYTF
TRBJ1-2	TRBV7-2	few	CASSRDTSGYGYTF
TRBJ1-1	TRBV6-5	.	CASSYSAGGGTEAFF
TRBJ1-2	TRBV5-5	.	CASSSPGQGAGGYTF
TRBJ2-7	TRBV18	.	CASSPARQDSYEQYF
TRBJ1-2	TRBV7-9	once	CASSSAGIDGYTF
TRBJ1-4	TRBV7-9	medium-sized	CASSLDRGPTNEKLFF
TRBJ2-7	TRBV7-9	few	CASSLGGDSSYGQYF
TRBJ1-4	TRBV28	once	CASSFPRDRALATNEKLFF
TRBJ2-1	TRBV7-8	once	CASSLETGIFNEQFF
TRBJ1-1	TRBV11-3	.	CASSWTGGNTEAFF
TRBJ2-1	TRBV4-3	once	CASSQGTSGSSYNEQFF
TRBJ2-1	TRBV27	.	CASSTGLEAEQFF
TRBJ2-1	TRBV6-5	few	CASRLGGPTYNEQFF
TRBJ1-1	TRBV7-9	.	CASSSRDTRNTEAFF
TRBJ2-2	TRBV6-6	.	CASGQGEVTGELFF
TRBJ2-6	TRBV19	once	CASMTSGRAFGANVLTF
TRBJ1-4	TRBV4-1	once	CASSQGAAGMEKLFF
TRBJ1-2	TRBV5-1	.	CASSIGQGALNYGYTF
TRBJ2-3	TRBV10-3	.	CAIMAEGFGTDTQYF
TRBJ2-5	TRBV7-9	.	CASSLKDSPQETQYF